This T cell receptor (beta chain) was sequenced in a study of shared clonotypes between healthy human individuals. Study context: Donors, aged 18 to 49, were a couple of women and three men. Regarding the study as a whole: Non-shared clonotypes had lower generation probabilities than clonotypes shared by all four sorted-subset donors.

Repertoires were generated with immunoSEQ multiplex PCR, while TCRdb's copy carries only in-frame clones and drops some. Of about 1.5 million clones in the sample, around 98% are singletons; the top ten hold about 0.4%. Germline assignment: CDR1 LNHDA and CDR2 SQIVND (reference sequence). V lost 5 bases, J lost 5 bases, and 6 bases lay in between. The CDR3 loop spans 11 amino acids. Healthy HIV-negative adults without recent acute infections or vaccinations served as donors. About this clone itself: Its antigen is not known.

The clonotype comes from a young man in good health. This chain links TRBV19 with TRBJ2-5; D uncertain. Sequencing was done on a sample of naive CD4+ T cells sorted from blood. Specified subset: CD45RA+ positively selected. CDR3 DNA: TGTGCCAGTAGTCTGAAGGAGACCCAGTACTTC. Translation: CASSLKETQYF. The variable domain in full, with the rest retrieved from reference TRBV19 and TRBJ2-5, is DGGITQSPKYLFRKEGQNVTLSCEQNLNHDAMYWYRQDPGQGLRLIYYSQIVNDFQKGDIAEGYSVSREKKESFPLTVTSAQKNPTAFYLCASSLKETQYFGPGTRLLVL.